This entry lists 26 T cell receptor beta chains sequenced from one sample in a study of Graves' ophthalmopathy and Graves' hyperthyroidism. Amplification of TCR beta CDR3 regions used RNA transcripts. HTBI primers primed a first-round RT-PCR, and a second-round multiplex PCR followed. Each CDR3 protein gets one entry after TCRdb re-called the multiplex PCR reads with MiXCR. Of about 400,000 distinct CDR3 sequences in the sample, roughly 18% are singletons; the top ten hold roughly 1.6%. Sample: peripheral blood. Source of these receptors: a woman under 30 with Graves' ophthalmopathy.

This clonotype was detected ten times or more. V usage is TRBV19 and J usage is TRBJ1-6, with 12 bases aligning to TRBD1. The CDR3 consists of 17 residues. CDR1 and CDR2 (germline): LNHDA, SQIVND (reference sequence). Unmatched junction bases numbered 9, after V lost 6 bases and J lost 6 bases. The chain's CDR3 is CASSTAGTGGSNSPLHF. DNA of the CDR3: TGTGCCAGTAGCACCGCCGGGACAGGGGGCTCTAATTCACCCCTCCACTTT.

This clonotype was seen ten or more times. This chain connects TRBV25-1 to TRBJ2-7, with 9 nucleotides matching TRBD1. Germline V gene data show CDR1 as MGHDK and CDR2 as SYGVNS. The CDR3 consists of 15 residues. Losses at the gene ends were 2 bases for V and 5 bases for J; bases not matched to a gene: 7. This CDR3 reads CASSETGTGKDEQYF. The CDR3 region has the DNA TGTGCCAGCAGTGAAACCGGGACAGGGAAGGACGAGCAGTACTTC.

The J gene is TRBJ2-4, the V gene TRBV12-3 or TRBV12-4, with D tentatively TRBD1 (6 bases). The germline V and J ends were trimmed by 6 bases and 0 bases, with 15 bases remaining between them. The CDR3 contains 16 residues. The CDR3 here is CASSPGVDRAKNIQYF. The DNA for the CDR3 is TGTGCCAGCAGCCCAGGGGTGGATAGAGCCAAAAACATTCAGTACTTC.

This clonotype was seen many times. The V and J genes are TRBV6-1 and TRBJ1-1; TRBD1 matches 7 bases. The V segment lost 8 bases and the J segment 1 base; nucleotides outside the gene matches: 7. The CDR3 spans 14 residues. Germline CDR1 is MNHNS and CDR2 is SASEGT. The CDR3 nucleotides are TGTGCCAGCGTCCCAGGACAGGCGAACACTGAAGCTTTCTTT. Translated: CASVPGQANTEAFF.

This clonotype occurred a few times. The rearrangement joins TRBV19 to TRBJ2-7; no reliable D call. The CDR3 consists of 14 residues. With 2 bases removed from V and 4 bases from J, the gap between germline ends came to 12 bases. Germline V CDR1 and CDR2: LNHDA, SQIVND (reference sequence). CDR3 nucleotide sequence: TGTGCCAGTAGTATATTCCCCGGATTATACGAGCAGTACTTC. As protein: CASSIFPGLYEQYF.

This clonotype showed up many times. This chain joins TRBV12-3 or TRBV12-4 and TRBJ2-5, with TRBD2 matching over 7 bases. The CDR3 consists of 15 residues. J gave up 5 bases and V 3 bases, and 9 bases lay outside the gene matches. As DNA, the CDR3 is TGTGCCAGCAGTTTTGCTATGCTAGCGGATGAGACCCAGTACTTC. This encodes CASSFAMLADETQYF.

This clonotype was seen at least ten times. At one end, the junction sequence differs from germline, possibly due to a read error. This chain links TRBV28 with TRBJ1-1; D unresolved. Germline V CDR1 and CDR2: MDHEN, SYDVKM. This CDR3 comprises 11 residues. Here the CDR3 reads CAGSSRTEAFF. In nucleotides, the CDR3 is TGTGCCGGCAGTTCCCGGACTGAAGCTTTCTTT.

The J gene is TRBJ1-5, the V gene TRBV15, with TRBD1 identical over 7 bases. Germline-derived CDR1 and CDR2 are LNHNV and YYDKDF (reference sequence). V was clipped by 7 bases and J by 5 bases; unmatched bases: 11. The CDR3 is made up of 15 amino acids. CDR3 residues: CATTQGVSSHQPQHF. The CDR3 coding sequence is TGTGCCACCACTCAGGGGGTTAGCAGTCATCAGCCCCAGCATTTT.

There are many counts of this clonotype. The J gene is TRBJ2-7, the V gene TRBV20-1; D is tentatively TRBD1 or TRBD2 (6 bases each). The CDR3 has 17 residues. Germline V gene data show CDR1 as DFQATT and CDR2 as SNEGSKA (reference sequence). The V gene lost 4 bases and the J gene lost 4 bases, with 26 bases spanning the gap. DNA for the CDR3: TGCAGTGCTATAAACGACAGGAGGGCAGGGCATCCTTACGAGCAGTACTTC. Translated: CSAINDRRAGHPYEQYF.

This clonotype appeared many times. V is TRBV30 and J is TRBJ2-7; the D gene is possibly TRBD2 (6 bases). Germline CDR1 is GTSNPN and CDR2 is SVGIG (reference sequence). V was shortened by 6 bases and J by 2 bases, with 14 bases between the two germline ends. The CDR3 covers 13 residues. The CDR3 loop reads CACTGSPTYEQYF. The CDR3 DNA sequence: TGTGCCTGTACCGGGAGCCCAACCTACGAGCAGTACTTC.

The CDR3 bases are TGTGCCAGCAGCCTTCAACAGGATGAAGCTTTCTTT. It codes for CASSLQQDEAFF. The chain is built from TRBV6-2 or TRBV6-3 and TRBJ1-1, with a weak D call TRBD1 (5 bases). Germline V gives CDR1 MNHEY, CDR2 SVGEGT. There are 12 residues in the CDR3. The ends were cut back, 6 bases at V and 7 bases at J, with 12 bases in the middle.

This chain joins TRBV7-2 and TRBJ1-1, with D uncertain. There are 15 residues in the CDR3. CDR1 and CDR2 from the germline V gene are SGHTA and FQGNSA. V gave up 2 bases and J gave up 0 bases, with 10 bases separating them. CDR3 DNA sequence: TGTGCCAGCAGCTTATATGGACTGTTGAACACTGAAGCTTTCTTT. It translates to CASSLYGLLNTEAFF.

This chain links TRBV7-6 with TRBJ2-2; the D is unclear. Trimming removed 7 bases at V and 6 bases at J, with 12 bases between. The germline V gene has CDR1 SGHVS and CDR2 FNYEAQ. This CDR3 is 13 amino acids long. The CDR3 protein is CASTPLVAGELFF. CDR3 sequence (DNA): TGTGCCAGCACCCCGCTTGTGGCCGGGGAGCTGTTTTTT. Based on the CDR3 plus reference TRBV7-6 and TRBJ2-2, the full variable domain is GAGVSQSPRYKVTKRGQDVALRCDPISGHVSLYWYRQALGQGPEFLTYFNYEAQQDKSGLPNDRFSAERPEGSISTLTIQRTEQRDSAMYRCASTPLVAGELFFGEGSRLTVL.

Ten or more counts support this clonotype. The chain recombines TRBV19 with TRBJ2-2; tentatively, D is TRBD1 (5 bases). The germline V gene encodes CDR1 LNHDA and CDR2 SQIVND (reference sequence). The germline V and J ends were trimmed by 3 bases and 6 bases, with 5 bases remaining between them. The CDR3 consists of 12 residues. The CDR3 region is CASSMGPGELFF. DNA of the CDR3: TGTGCCAGTAGTATGGGGCCCGGGGAGCTGTTTTTT.

This clonotype was seen ten or more times. The CDR3: CASRPLDRAYEQYF. CDR3 bases: TGTGCCAGCAGACCACTTGACAGGGCCTACGAGCAGTACTTC. V usage is TRBV6-2 or TRBV6-3 and J usage is TRBJ2-7, with 7 bases matching TRBD1. CDR3 length equals 14 residues. Germline V gene lookup returns CDR1 MNHEY and CDR2 SVGEGT. The trim removed 6 bases at V and 2 bases at J, leaving 7 bases unmatched.

The sample holds many counts of this clonotype. The chain is built from TRBV13 and TRBJ2-7, with TRBD2 matching over 10 bases. Germline V gene sequence: CDR1 PRHDT, CDR2 FYEKMQ (reference sequence). This CDR3 is built from 16 residues. V gave up 1 base and J gave up 4 bases; unmatched junction bases: 7. The CDR3 coding sequence is TGTGCCAGCAGCTTAGACCCTAGCGGGAGTATTTACGAGCAGTACTTC. Its translation: CASSLDPSGSIYEQYF.

This clonotype was observed many times. The chain has TRBV4-2 and TRBJ1-2; D gene ambiguous. The V end was cut by 0 bases, the J end by 0 bases, with 5 bases between. CDR1 LGHNA and CDR2 YNFKEQ come from the germline V gene. This CDR3 contains 14 residues. CDR3 nucleotides: TGTGCCAGCAGCCAAGATACTTCTAACTATGGCTACACCTTC. Protein product: CASSQDTSNYGYTF.

This clonotype has a count of ten or more. The chain uses TRBV4-3 and TRBJ2-7; D is unclear. Germline assignment: CDR1 LGHNA and CDR2 YSLEER. V was trimmed by 0 bases and J by 2 bases, leaving 11 bases between them. The CDR3 covers 15 residues. The CDR3, as DNA: TGCGCCAGCAGCCAAGATTTTACAGCTACCTACGAGCAGTACTTC. This codes for CASSQDFTATYEQYF.

This clonotype was observed a single time. The CDR3 spells CASSNPAGSYEQYF. CDR3 in DNA: TGTGCCAGCAGTAATCCGGCGGGCTCCTACGAGCAGTACTTC. The rearrangement joins TRBV12-3 or TRBV12-4 to TRBJ2-7; perhaps TRBD2 as D (5 bases). Trimming pared 5 bases from V and 0 bases from J, leaving 11 bases between. The CDR3 loop spans 14 amino acids.

This clonotype was seen repeatedly, ten times or more. The gene calls are TRBV6-2 or TRBV6-3 and TRBJ1-2, with D perhaps matching TRBD1 (6 bases). Germline V gene sequence: CDR1 MNHEY, CDR2 SVGEGT. This CDR3 is built from 12 residues. V was trimmed by 5 bases and J by 8 bases, leaving 12 bases between them. This chain's CDR3 is CASSPQGPGYTF. CDR3 nucleotides: TGTGCCAGCAGTCCACAGGGACCGGGCTACACCTTC.

The sample holds many counts of this clonotype. The chain has TRBV11-2 and TRBJ2-7, with no clear D. Germline V lookup: CDR1 SGHAT, CDR2 FQNNGV. CDR3 length: 12 residues. The V and J ends lost 3 bases and 9 bases respectively, with 12 bases between them. The chain's CDR3 is CASSFESLRQYF. The CDR3 nucleotides are TGTGCCAGCAGCTTTGAGTCCCTCCGGCAGTACTTC.

This CDR3 reads CASSPYPTGTEAFF. The CDR3 DNA is TGTGCCAGCAGCCCCTACCCGACAGGCACTGAAGCTTTCTTT. The chain uses TRBV12-3 or TRBV12-4 and TRBJ1-1, with D tentatively TRBD1 (6 bases). This CDR3 region has 14 residues. V was pared by 6 bases and J by 4 bases, with 15 bases between.

This clonotype was found many times. The CDR3 nucleotides read TGTGCCAGCAGCCCCTGGACAGGGGGCAATCAGCCCCAGCATTTT. Translating it yields CASSPWTGGNQPQHF. This chain links TRBV7-2 with TRBJ1-5, with 9 nucleotides matching TRBD1. This CDR3 spans 15 amino acids. Per germline, CDR1 SGHTA and CDR2 FQGNSA. The V segment lost 5 bases and the J segment 2 bases; nucleotides outside the gene matches: 4.

This sequence joins TRBV6-2 or TRBV6-3 and TRBJ2-7; 8 positions agree with TRBD2. CDR1 and CDR2 from the germline V gene are MNHEY and SVGEGT. This CDR3 has 14 residues. V lost 7 bases and J lost 3; bases outside the gene matches: 8. The CDR3 sequence is CASTSGTRNYEQYF. CDR3 DNA sequence: TGTGCCAGCACGAGCGGGACTAGGAACTACGAGCAGTACTTC.

There are many counts of this clonotype. The chain has TRBV4-2 and TRBJ2-7, with D unresolved. V lost 4 bases and J 0 bases, leaving 13 bases between the germline ends. The CDR3 runs to 15 residues. CDR1 and CDR2 from the germline V gene are LGHNA and YNFKEQ. This chain's CDR3 is CASSPITGSSYEQYF. The DNA for the CDR3 is TGTGCCAGCAGCCCTATAACCGGCAGCTCCTACGAGCAGTACTTC.

This clonotype was recorded at least ten times. The genes are TRBV12-3 or TRBV12-4 and TRBJ2-7; D gene unclear. The V end was cut by 6 bases, the J end by 4 bases, with 13 bases between. The CDR3 has 13 residues. The CDR3, as DNA: TGTGCCAGCAGAGCTAACGTGGGTTACGAGCAGTACTTC. This codes for CASRANVGYEQYF.